What follows are 25 T cell receptor beta chains derived from one specimen sequenced in a study of blood T cell repertoires in COVID-19 (dated by TCRdb to about 2020). The library came from the immunoSEQ multiplex PCR assay. In its TCRdb copy, this immuneACCESS table keeps in-frame sequences only and misses some clones. Where compared with another copy, unresolved V genes explain less than half of these, and the others have no known cause. For this sample there are 20,000 or so clones; approximately 85% appear just once. The top ten hold around 13% of the sample. Sequencing was performed on peripheral blood. These receptors were collected from a man aged 35 to 55 with active or convalescent COVID-19.

The rearrangement uses TRBV3-1 (or the pseudogene TRBV3-2) and TRBJ1-6; 8 bases map to TRBD1. Germline V CDR1 and CDR2: LGHDT, YNNKEL (reference sequence). The length of the CDR3 is 15 residues. V was clipped by 5 bases and J by 2 bases; unmatched bases: 2. The CDR3 DNA reads as TGTGCCAGCAGCTTACAGGGGGCCTATAATTCACCCCTCCACTTT. Protein: CASSLQGAYNSPLHF.

The chain has TRBV6-1 and TRBJ1-3; D remains ambiguous. The CDR3 is 16 residues long. Germline V gene sequence: CDR1 MNHNS, CDR2 SASEGT. With 7 bases removed from V and 0 bases from J, the gap between germline ends came to 16 bases. For the CDR3, the DNA is TGTGCCAGCACTGAGAGGGTATCTAACTCTGGAAACACCATATATTTT. Its translation is CASTERVSNSGNTIYF.

The chain has TRBV7-3 and TRBJ2-3; possibly TRBD2 for D (6 bases). CDR1 is SGHTA and CDR2 is FQGTGA in the germline V gene. CDR3 length equals 16 residues. With 5 bases removed from V and 1 base from J, the gap between germline ends came to 16 bases. As DNA, the CDR3 is TGTGCCAGCAGCACCAACTACGGGGGTGGCACAGATACGCAGTATTTT. This gives the protein CASSTNYGGGTDTQYF.

CDR3 in amino acids: CASSMHQGLGYNEQFF. The CDR3 nucleotides read TGTGCCAGCAGTATGCATCAGGGGTTGGGCTACAATGAGCAGTTCTTC. The V gene is TRBV28, the J gene TRBJ2-1, with D perhaps matching TRBD1 (6 bases). The V gene's germline CDR1 is MDHEN and CDR2 SYDVKM. CDR3 length: 16 amino acids. The V and J ends lost 5 bases and 3 bases respectively, with 17 bases between them.

A note on this clone: The same CDR3 is also encoded by other DNA sequences in this sample. The chain uses TRBV5-1 and TRBJ2-2; D remains ambiguous. The CDR3 is 13 residues long. Between the trimmed V and J ends, which lost 0 bases and 5 bases, there was a span of 5 bases. Germline V gene sequence: CDR1 SGHRS, CDR2 YFSETQ. Here the CDR3 DNA reads TGCGCCAGCAGCTTGGACGGGACCGGGGAGCTGTTTTTT. Residues: CASSLDGTGELFF.

Judged by abundance, this clone is medium-sized. This chain uses TRBV7-2 with TRBJ1-6; D is perhaps TRBD1 (5 bases). CDR3 length: 14 amino acids. Germline CDR1 reads SGHTA; CDR2 reads FQGNSA. Between the trimmed V and J ends, which lost 6 bases and 7 bases, there was a span of 13 bases. DNA for the CDR3: TGTGCCAGCAGAGGTGCAGGGATGAATTCACCCCTCCACTTT. This sequence encodes CASRGAGMNSPLHF.

The rearrangement joins TRBV2 to TRBJ1-2, with D possibly matching TRBD1 (5 bases). The CDR3 spans 11 residues. CDR1 is SNHLY, CDR2 FYNNEI, per germline. V lost 4 bases and J lost 7, with 7 bases in between. The CDR3 sequence is CASSVGAGYTF. CDR3 sequence (DNA): TGTGCCAGCAGTGTAGGGGCTGGCTACACCTTC. The full variable domain, with the rest looked up from reference TRBV2 and TRBJ1-2, is EPEVTQTPSHQVTQMGQEVILRCVPISNHLYFYWYRQILGQKVEFLVSFYNNEISEKSEIFDDQFSVERPDGSNFTLKIRSTKLEDSAMYFCASSVGAGYTFGSGTRLTVV.

The gene calls are TRBV7-3 and TRBJ2-2, with 11 bases fitting TRBD1. Germline loops: CDR1 SGHTA, CDR2 FQGTGA. The ends lost 6 bases at V and 4 bases at J; junction bases unmatched: 4. This CDR3 contains 15 residues. CDR3 in DNA: TGTGCCAGCAGTTGGACAGGGGGCATCACCGGGGAGCTGTTTTTT. It is translated as CASSWTGGITGELFF.

The rearrangement links TRBV20-1 to TRBJ2-7, with D possibly being TRBD2 (6 bases). In germline, CDR1 is DFQATT, CDR2 SNEGSKA (reference sequence). The ends were cut back, 3 bases at V and 0 bases at J, with 9 bases in the middle. This CDR3 is 13 amino acids long. CDR3 region: CSASGGLSYEQYF. The CDR3, as DNA: TGCAGTGCTAGTGGGGGACTCTCCTACGAGCAGTACTTC.

The chain combines TRBV9 with TRBJ1-6; the D gene is possibly TRBD1 (6 bases). The V gene lost 3 bases and the J gene lost 7 bases, with 11 bases spanning the gap. Germline V gene lookup returns CDR1 SGDLS and CDR2 YYNGEE. The CDR3 consists of 14 residues. CDR3 sequence (DNA): TGTGCCAGCAGCGGCTACAGGGTGAATTCACCCCTCCACTTT. Its translation is CASSGYRVNSPLHF.

V and J are TRBV6-5 and TRBJ1-1; TRBD1 matches at 7 bases. The CDR3 spans 13 residues. From germline, CDR1 is MNHEY and CDR2 SVGAGI. V gave up 10 bases and J gave up 5 bases; unmatched junction bases: 10. The CDR3 protein is CATLYRGETEAFF. CDR3 nucleotides: TGTGCCACTCTTTACAGGGGTGAGACTGAAGCTTTCTTT.

This chain connects TRBV3-1 (or the pseudogene TRBV3-2) to TRBJ1-5; 7 nucleotides line up with TRBD1. This CDR3 has 15 amino acids. CDR1 is LGHDT, CDR2 YNNKEL, per germline (reference sequence). Trimming removed 3 bases from V and 3 bases from J; junction bases left unmatched: 5. Here the CDR3 DNA reads TGTGCCAGCAGCCATCCCACAGGGGACAATCAGCCCCAGCATTTT. Amino acid sequence: CASSHPTGDNQPQHF.

The V gene is TRBV5-5, the J gene TRBJ1-5; D unresolved. The V end lost 0 bases, the J end lost 2 bases, and 12 bases lay between the germline ends. The germline CDR1 and CDR2 sequences are SGHKS and YYEKEE (reference sequence). The CDR3 extends over 16 amino acids. CDR3 bases: TGTGCCAGCAGCTTGGTGAGCGGGGTAGGCAATCAGCCCCAGCATTTT. The encoded protein is CASSLVSGVGNQPQHF. The whole variable domain, remainder taken from reference TRBV5-5 and TRBJ1-5, is DAGVTQSPTHLIKTRGQQVTLRCSPISGHKSVSWYQQVLGQGPQFIFQYYEKEERGRGNFPDRFSARQFPNYSSELNVNALLLGDSALYLCASSLVSGVGNQPQHFGDGTRLSIL.

The chain couples TRBV13 to TRBJ1-2, with 12 bases identical to TRBD1. The ends lost 6 bases at V and 7 bases at J; junction bases unmatched: 6. CDR1 PRHDT and CDR2 FYEKMQ come from the germline V gene (reference sequence). The CDR3 contains 14 residues. The DNA of the CDR3 is TGTGCCAGCAGACGGGGGACAGGGGGCCTTGGCTACACCTTC. Protein product: CASRRGTGGLGYTF. Full variable domain (rest looked up from reference TRBV13 and TRBJ1-2): AAGVIQSPRHLIKEKRETATLKCYPIPRHDTVYWYQQGPGQDPQFLISFYEKMQSDKGSIPDRFSAQQFSDYHSELNMSSLELGDSALYFCASRRGTGGLGYTFGSGTRLTVV.

This sequence joins TRBV5-1 and TRBJ1-2; TRBD1 matches 10 bases. Germline CDR1 and CDR2: SGHRS and YFSETQ. This CDR3 comprises 15 residues. Trimming removed 2 bases from V and 4 bases from J; junction bases left unmatched: 5. CDR3 loop: CASSLTDRGVYGYTF. CDR3 coding DNA: TGCGCCAGCAGCTTAACGGACAGGGGGGTCTATGGCTACACCTTC.

The V and J genes are TRBV9 and TRBJ2-7, with D possibly TRBD2 on 5 matching bases. The V end lost 3 bases, the J end lost 3 bases, and 16 bases lay between the germline ends. The CDR3 length is 15 residues. Germline CDR1 reads SGDLS; CDR2 reads YYNGEE. The CDR3 DNA sequence: TGTGCCAGCAGCGCTCGGGATCCCCCGGGCTACGAGCAGTACTTC. It yields the protein CASSARDPPGYEQYF.

This clone was seen once. V gene TRBV11-2 combines with J gene TRBJ1-2; 7 bases agree with TRBD1. This CDR3 contains 15 residues. Germline trimming cut 5 bases from V and 3 bases from J; bases unmatched to any gene: 9. Per germline, CDR1 SGHAT and CDR2 FQNNGV. CDR3 amino acids: CASSPRQGGYYGYTF. Written as DNA, the CDR3 is TGTGCCAGCAGCCCGCGACAGGGAGGCTACTATGGCTACACCTTC.

In this sample, this clone turned up a few times. The rearrangement links TRBV6-5 to TRBJ2-2; D is ambiguous. Trimming removed 5 bases from V and 3 bases from J, with 13 bases in between. Germline lookup yields CDR1 MNHEY and CDR2 SVGAGI. The CDR3 loop spans 15 amino acids. The CDR3, as DNA: TGTGCCAGCAGTACTGCCCCCTCGTACACCGGGGAGCTGTTTTTT. Encoded protein: CASSTAPSYTGELFF.

The sample holds one count of this clone. The chain joins TRBV4-1 to TRBJ2-3, with unresolved D. Trimming removed 2 bases at V and 0 bases at J, with 9 bases between. The CDR3 loop spans 15 amino acids. Germline V lookup: CDR1 MGHRA, CDR2 YSYEKL. Here the CDR3 reads CASSQPRSSTDTQYF. The CDR3, as DNA: TGCGCCAGCAGCCAACCCCGGTCTAGCACAGATACGCAGTATTTT.

The chain couples TRBV6-1 to TRBJ2-1; tentative D call: TRBD2 (7 bases). CDR1 is MNHNS and CDR2 is SASEGT in the germline V gene. This CDR3 has 16 amino acids. V gave up 3 bases and J gave up 9 bases, with 21 bases separating them. In nucleotides, the CDR3 is TGTGCCAGCAGTGATATGGAGGGGGGGCCGATCGGTGAGCAGTTCTTC. It specifies CASSDMEGGPIGEQFF.

The J gene is TRBJ1-2, the V gene TRBV9; D is uncertain. V shed 3 bases and J shed 6 bases, with 12 bases lying between them. The germline V gene encodes CDR1 SGDLS and CDR2 YYNGEE. CDR3 length: 13 residues. CDR3 nucleotides: TGTGCCAGCAGCGCCGGGAATCTAAATGGCTACACCTTC. Encoded protein: CASSAGNLNGYTF.

V and J are TRBV5-1 and TRBJ2-3, with D maybe TRBD1 (5 bases). Per germline, CDR1 SGHRS and CDR2 YFSETQ. This CDR3 contains 18 residues. Trimming stripped 0 bases from V and 0 bases from J, with 17 bases between. The CDR3 DNA reads as TGCGCCAGCAGCTTGGCATTGTCGACAGCCTCTAGCACAGATACGCAGTATTTT. This sequence encodes CASSLALSTASSTDTQYF.

The chain is built from TRBV11-2 and TRBJ2-6; D is undetermined. The V and J ends lost 1 base and 1 base respectively, with 8 bases between them. Per germline, CDR1 SGHAT and CDR2 FQNNGV. The CDR3 is 16 amino acids. The CDR3 spells CASSLVYLSGANVLTF. CDR3 sequence (DNA): TGTGCCAGCAGCTTAGTTTATCTATCTGGGGCCAACGTCCTGACTTTC.

This rearrangement joins TRBV5-1 to TRBJ2-2; 7 nucleotides agree with TRBD2. In germline, CDR1 is SGHRS, CDR2 YFSETQ. The J segment lost 3 bases and the V segment lost 9 bases, leaving 8 bases of the junction unmatched. The CDR3 covers 14 residues. CDR3 residues: CATGRNPDTGELFF. CDR3 sequence (DNA): TGCGCCACCGGGAGGAACCCGGACACCGGGGAGCTGTTTTTT.

The rearrangement uses TRBV2 and TRBJ1-5; maybe TRBD1 (6 bases). CDR1 and CDR2 (germline): SNHLY, FYNNEI. This CDR3 contains 18 residues. V gave up 3 bases and J gave up 0 bases, with 18 bases separating them. DNA of the CDR3: TGTGCCAGCAGTGATGCAGGGGCTGCCATTTATAGCAATCAGCCCCAGCATTTT. As protein: CASSDAGAAIYSNQPQHF. The full variable domain, in which reference TRBV2 and TRBJ1-5 provide the parts outside the CDR3, is EPEVTQTPSHQVTQMGQEVILRCVPISNHLYFYWYRQILGQKVEFLVSFYNNEISEKSEIFDDQFSVERPDGSNFTLKIRSTKLEDSAMYFCASSDAGAAIYSNQPQHFGDGTRLSIL.